The entry that follows covers one TCR beta chain sequence. At one of its ends the junction is not consistent with the germline gene, which may arise from a read error. In nominal health when sampled, donors likely had unrecorded immune exposures nonetheless. These data come from a study of cytomegalovirus exposure and HLA in healthy donors. PCR primers comprised 60 Vbeta and 13 Jbeta primers. TCRdb's copy holds only in-frame clones and misses some; the assay was immunoSEQ multiplex PCR. The repertoire holds about 140,000 clones, with approximately 79% as singletons. Germline V gene data show CDR1 as MDHEN and CDR2 as SYDVKM. This CDR3 is 13 amino acids long.

The clonotype originates from a man aged 40-49 years in good health and CMV-seropositive. The chain links TRBV28 to TRBJ2-7; TRBD2 might be the D (6 bases). Sequencing used PBMCs. CDR3 nucleotides: TGTGCCAGCGAGAGCGGGTCCTCCTACGAGCAGTGCTTC. Translated, it gives CASESGSSYEQCF.